This T cell receptor (beta chain) was observed in a study of T cells in Graves' hyperthyroidism and ophthalmopathy. Study details: Peripheral blood was acquired at first diagnosis, ahead of any therapy whatsoever. Study-level points and caveats: The model anticipated ophthalmopathy a median about 7 months pre-onset.

This clonotype has ten or more counts. Its antigen is unknown. RNA transcripts served as the template for amplifying TCR beta CDR3 regions. With the HTBI primer set, the TCR CDR3 went through a first round of RT-PCR. TCRdb called the multiplex PCR reads again in MiXCR, with one record for every CDR3 protein. Here the sample spans about 640,000 distinct CDR3 sequences, around 20% being singletons. V was pared by 7 bases and J by 1 base, with 13 bases between. The CDR3 spans 14 residues. The study based diagnoses on clinical symptoms, serum thyroxine and TRAb, thyroid ultrasound and orbital computed tomography.

This sequence originates from a man aged 30 to 39 with Graves' ophthalmopathy. The chain is built from TRBV12-3 or TRBV12-4 and TRBJ1-1; D remains unclear. Sequencing was done on a sample of blood. The CDR3 nucleotides are TGTGCCAGCACTCTCCGAGATGCGAACACTGAAGCTTTCTTT. This gives the protein CASTLRDANTEAFF.